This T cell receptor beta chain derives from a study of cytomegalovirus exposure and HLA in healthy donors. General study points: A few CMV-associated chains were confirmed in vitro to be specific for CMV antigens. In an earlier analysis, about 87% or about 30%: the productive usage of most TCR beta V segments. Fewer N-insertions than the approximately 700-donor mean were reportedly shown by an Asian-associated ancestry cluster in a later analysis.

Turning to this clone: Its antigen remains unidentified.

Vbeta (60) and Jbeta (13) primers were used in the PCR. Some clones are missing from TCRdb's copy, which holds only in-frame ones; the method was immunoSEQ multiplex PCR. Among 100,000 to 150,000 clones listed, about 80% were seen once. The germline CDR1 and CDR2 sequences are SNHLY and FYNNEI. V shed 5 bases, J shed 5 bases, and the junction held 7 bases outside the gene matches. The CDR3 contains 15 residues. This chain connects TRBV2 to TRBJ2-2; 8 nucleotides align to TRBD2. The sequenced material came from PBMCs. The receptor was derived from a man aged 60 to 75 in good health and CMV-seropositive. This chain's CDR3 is CASSPGLVSTGELFF. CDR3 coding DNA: TGTGCCAGCAGTCCGGGACTAGTTAGTACCGGGGAGCTGTTTTTT.